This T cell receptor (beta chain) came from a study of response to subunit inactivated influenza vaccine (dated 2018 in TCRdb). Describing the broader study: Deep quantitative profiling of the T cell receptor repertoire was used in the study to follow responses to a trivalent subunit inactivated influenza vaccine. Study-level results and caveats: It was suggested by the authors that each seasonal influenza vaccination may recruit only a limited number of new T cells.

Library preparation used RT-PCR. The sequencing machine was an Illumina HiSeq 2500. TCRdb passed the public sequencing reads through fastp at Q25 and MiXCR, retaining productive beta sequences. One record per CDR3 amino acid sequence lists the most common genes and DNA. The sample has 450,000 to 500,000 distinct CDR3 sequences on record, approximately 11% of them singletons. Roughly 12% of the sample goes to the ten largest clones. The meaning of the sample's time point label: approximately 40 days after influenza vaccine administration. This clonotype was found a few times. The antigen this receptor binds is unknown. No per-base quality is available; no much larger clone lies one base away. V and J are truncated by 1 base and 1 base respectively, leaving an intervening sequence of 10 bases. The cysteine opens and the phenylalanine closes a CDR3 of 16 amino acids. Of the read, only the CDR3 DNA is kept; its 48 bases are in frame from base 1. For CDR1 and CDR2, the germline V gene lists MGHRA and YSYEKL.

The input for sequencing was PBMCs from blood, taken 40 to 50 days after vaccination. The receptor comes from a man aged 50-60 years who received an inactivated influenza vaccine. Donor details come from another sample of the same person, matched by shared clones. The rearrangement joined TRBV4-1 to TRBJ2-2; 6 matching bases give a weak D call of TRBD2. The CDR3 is CASSQVWRGNTGELFF. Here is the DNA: TGCGCCAGCAGCCAAGTCTGGCGGGGGAACACCGGGGAGCTGTTTTTT.